The text below deals with one T cell receptor (beta chain). What it recognizes is unknown. The data derive from a study of a mutant IDH1 vaccine in newly diagnosed glioma. Only in-frame clones appear in the TCRdb table, and some are missing; sequencing was by immunoSEQ multiplex PCR. Altogether approximately 81,000 clones are present, 65% to 90% being singletons, with the ten largest covering 2.2%. Noted time point: week 23, last vaccination. What each vaccine dose contained was 300 ug of mutant IDH1 20-mer peptide, accompanied by topical imiquimod. Trimming left V 6 bases short and J 9 bases short, with 22 bases between. The CDR3 has 15 amino acids.

This receptor was taken from a man younger than 40 with glioma. Some clones in this sample may be carry-over from other donors' samples. The sequences come from PBMCs, collected from a glioma patient whose treatment included an IDH1 peptide vaccine. The chain joins TRBV5-3 to TRBJ2-1; maybe TRBD1 (6 bases). TRBV5-3 is treated as an ORF (open reading frame) with a function not yet certain. The CDR3 loop reads CARTLTTGLGGEQFF. CDR3 nucleotide sequence: TGTGCCAGAACCCTTACCACAGGGTTAGGGGGTGAGCAGTTCTTC.